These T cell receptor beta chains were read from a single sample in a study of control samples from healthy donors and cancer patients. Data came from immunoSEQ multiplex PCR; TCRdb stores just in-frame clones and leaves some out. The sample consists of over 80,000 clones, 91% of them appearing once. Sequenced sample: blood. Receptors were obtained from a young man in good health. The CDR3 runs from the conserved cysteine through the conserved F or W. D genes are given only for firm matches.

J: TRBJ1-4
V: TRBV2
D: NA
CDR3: CASTPGGTDHEKLFF

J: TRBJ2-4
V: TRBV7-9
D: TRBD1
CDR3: CASSLETGPKNIQYF

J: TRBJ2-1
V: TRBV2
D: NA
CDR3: CASKEGQGNEQFF

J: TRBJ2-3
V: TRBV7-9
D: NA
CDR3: CASSLAEGPSTDTQYF

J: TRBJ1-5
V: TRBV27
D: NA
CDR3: CASSLQGNQPQHF

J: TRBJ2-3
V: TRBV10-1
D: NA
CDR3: CASSEVQGNLDTQYF

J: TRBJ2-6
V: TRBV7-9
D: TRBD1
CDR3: CASSPRVGQSSGANVLTF

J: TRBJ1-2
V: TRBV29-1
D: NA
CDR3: CSVDALGGYTF

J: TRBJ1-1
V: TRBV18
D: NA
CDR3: CASSPLGEDTEAFF

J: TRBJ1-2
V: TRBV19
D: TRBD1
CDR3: CASSPVDRGDYGYTF

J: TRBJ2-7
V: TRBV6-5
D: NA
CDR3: CASRVTYEQYF

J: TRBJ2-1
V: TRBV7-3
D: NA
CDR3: CASSLSGISYNEQFF

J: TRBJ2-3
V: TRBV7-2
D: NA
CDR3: CASSLASSRGGTDTQYF

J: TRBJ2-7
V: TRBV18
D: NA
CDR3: CASSPPGSGSYEQYF

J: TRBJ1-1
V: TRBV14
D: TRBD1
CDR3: CASSQGATGGVTEAFF

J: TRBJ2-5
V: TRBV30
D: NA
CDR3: CAWTIAAYQETQYF

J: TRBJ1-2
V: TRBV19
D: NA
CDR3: CASSARQAHGYTF

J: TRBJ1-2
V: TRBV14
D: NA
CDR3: CASSQVEGWNYGYTF

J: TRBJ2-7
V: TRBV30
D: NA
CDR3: CAWSPPGISHEQYF

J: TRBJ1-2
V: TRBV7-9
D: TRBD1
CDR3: CASSLASRGPYGYTF

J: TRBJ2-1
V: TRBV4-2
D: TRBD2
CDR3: CASSQVATSGTSYNEQFF

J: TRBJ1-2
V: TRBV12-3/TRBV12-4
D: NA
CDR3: CASSLSGVGYTF

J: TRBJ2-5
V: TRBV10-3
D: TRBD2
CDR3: CAISGRLAGGSRETQYF

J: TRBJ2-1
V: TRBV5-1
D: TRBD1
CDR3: CASSLGGTGDHNEQFF

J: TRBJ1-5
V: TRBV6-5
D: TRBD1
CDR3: CAADRGLNQPQHF

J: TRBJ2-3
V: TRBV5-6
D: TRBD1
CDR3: CASRWTGMVSDTQYF

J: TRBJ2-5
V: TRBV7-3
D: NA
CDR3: CASSPHMGGASETQYF

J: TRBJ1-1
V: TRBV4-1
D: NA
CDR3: CASSQEGYTEAFF

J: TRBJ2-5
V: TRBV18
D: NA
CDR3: CASSPAAQETQYF

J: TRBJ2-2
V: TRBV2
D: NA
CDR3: CASSEGAPGELFF

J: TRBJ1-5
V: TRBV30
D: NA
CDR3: CAWGEYSNQPQHF

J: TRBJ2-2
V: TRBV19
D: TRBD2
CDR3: CASTSPGQRESVSGELFF

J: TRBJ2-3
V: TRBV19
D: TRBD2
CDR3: CASRPSSGVVIDTQYF

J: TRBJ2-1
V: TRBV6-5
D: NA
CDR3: CASSYSDNEQFF

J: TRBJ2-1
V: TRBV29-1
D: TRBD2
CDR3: CSVKTSGSYEQFF

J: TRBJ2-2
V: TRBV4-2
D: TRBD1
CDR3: CASSFPGQGWGDTGELFF

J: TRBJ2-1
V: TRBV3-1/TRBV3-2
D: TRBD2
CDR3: CASSQDPLAGVDFYNEQFF

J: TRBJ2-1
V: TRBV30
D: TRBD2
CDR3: CAWSPSGEQFF

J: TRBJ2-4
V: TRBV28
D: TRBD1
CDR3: CASSTGGKAKNIQYF

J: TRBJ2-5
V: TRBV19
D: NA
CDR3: CASSDLGGETQYF

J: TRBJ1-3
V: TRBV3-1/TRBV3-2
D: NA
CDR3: CASSRDLEIAGNTIYF

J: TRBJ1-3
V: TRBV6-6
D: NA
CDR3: CASSYADSGNTIYF

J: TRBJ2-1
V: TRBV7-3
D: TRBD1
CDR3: CASSPTGVYNEQFF

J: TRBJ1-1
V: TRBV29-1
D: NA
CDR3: CSVEGGEGGTEAFF

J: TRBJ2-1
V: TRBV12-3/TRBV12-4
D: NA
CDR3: CASSRTTGNEQFF

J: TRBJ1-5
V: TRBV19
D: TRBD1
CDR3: CATGTGDSNQPQHF

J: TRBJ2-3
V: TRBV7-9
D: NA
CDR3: CASSPTEITDTQYF

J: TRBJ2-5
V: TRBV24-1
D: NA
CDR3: CATSDSSRETQYF

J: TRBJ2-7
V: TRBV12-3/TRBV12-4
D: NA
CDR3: CASSTPSGWQYF

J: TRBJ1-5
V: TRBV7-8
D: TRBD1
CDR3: CASSRAPTGSVNQPQHF

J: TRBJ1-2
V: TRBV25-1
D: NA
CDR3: CASRGEYYGYTF

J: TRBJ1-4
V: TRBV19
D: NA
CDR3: CASSIGGARNEKLFF

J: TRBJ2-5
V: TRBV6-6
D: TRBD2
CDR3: CASKRGGAETQYF